This section outlines one TCR beta chain sequence together with its context. Antigen specificity is unknown. Treatment reported: around 19 received Ad26.COV2.S at low or high dose, single or two shots; several received placebo; per-sample allocation not given. Sampling was done on day 63 after the first vaccine or placebo injection. These data belong to a study of Ad26.COV2.S vaccination and SARS-CoV-2 variants. Turning to the study itself: Donor got 5x10^10 or 1x10^11 viral particles of Ad26.COV2.S.

Study results and caveats: Reported findings describe substantial breadth in spike-specific CD8+ and CD4+ T cell responses following vaccination. Across vaccine and placebo recipients, the breadth of non-spike TCRs was similar.

Clones were sequenced by immunoSEQ multiplex PCR, and TCRdb holds only the in-frame ones, with some missing. The profile shows roughly 350,000 clones, roughly 90% of them singletons. This sequence originates from a person between 18 and 65 years old who received the Ad26.COV2.S COVID-19 vaccine or a placebo. Sequencing was performed on peripheral blood, taken in a trial of Ad26.COV2.S vaccine versus placebo.

As DNA, the CDR3 is TGTGCCAGCAGCTTATTTCAGCCTGCGGGCTACACCTTC. It encodes CASSLFQPAGYTF. The chain carries TRBV13 and TRBJ1-2, with no clear D. The CDR3 consists of 13 residues. Trimming left V 2 bases short and J 8 bases short, with 12 bases between. Germline V gene sequence: CDR1 PRHDT, CDR2 FYEKMQ (reference sequence).